This passage covers 8 T cell receptor beta chains from one sample sequenced in a study of blood T cell repertoires in COVID-19. TCRdb's table, derived via immunoSEQ multiplex PCR, lists solely in-frame clones and lacks some. There are 70,000 to 85,000 clones in the sample; around nine tenths occur only once, and approximately 1.8% lies in the top ten. Sequenced sample: peripheral blood. The receptor set was obtained from a woman aged 60-75 years with acute or convalescent COVID-19.

The J gene is TRBJ2-1, the V gene TRBV9; the match to TRBD2 covers 8 bases. Germline CDR1 reads SGDLS; CDR2 reads YYNGEE. V gave up 4 bases and J gave up 0 bases; unmatched junction bases: 3. The CDR3 is made up of 15 amino acids. In nucleotides, the CDR3 is TGTGCCAGCAGCCCTACTAGCGGCTCCTACAATGAGCAGTTCTTC. This translates into CASSPTSGSYNEQFF.

V and J are TRBV7-2 and TRBJ1-2; 8 positions agree with TRBD1. The V and J ends lost 5 bases and 2 bases, in that order; junction bases with no gene match: 7. Germline CDR1 reads SGHTA; CDR2 reads FQGNSA. The CDR3 runs to 15 residues. The CDR3 is CASSGPTGANYGYTF. The CDR3 DNA follows: TGTGCCAGCAGCGGACCGACAGGGGCGAACTATGGCTACACCTTC.

CDR3 amino acids: CASSLTTVTGELFF. CDR3 in DNA: TGTGCCAGTAGCCTCACCACAGTAACCGGGGAGCTGTTTTTT. This chain uses TRBV19 with TRBJ2-2; no clear D. This CDR3 has 14 amino acids. V was shortened by 6 bases and J by 5 bases, with 13 bases between the two germline ends. The germline V gene has CDR1 LNHDA and CDR2 SQIVND (reference sequence).

V is TRBV5-1 and J is TRBJ2-2, with TRBD1 as a possible D gene (6 bases). Germline V gene data show CDR1 as SGHRS and CDR2 as YFSETQ. The CDR3 has 19 amino acids. Trimming removed 1 base from V and 0 bases from J, with 19 bases in between. In DNA, the CDR3 is TGCGCCAGCAGCTTGAATAGGGGGACAATAAGAACGAACACCGGGGAGCTGTTTTTT. The encoded protein is CASSLNRGTIRTNTGELFF.

The chain employs TRBV11-2 and TRBJ2-1, with 7 bases aligning to TRBD2. The V gene end was trimmed by 3 bases and the J gene end by 3 bases; junction bases not matched to a gene: 5. Germline lookup yields CDR1 SGHAT and CDR2 FQNNGV. This CDR3 is 15 amino acids long. The CDR3 region is CASSFGGSFYNEQFF. In DNA, the CDR3 is TGTGCCAGCAGCTTTGGCGGGAGTTTCTACAATGAGCAGTTCTTC.

The chain links TRBV7-2 to TRBJ2-7; TRBD2 is a possible D gene (5 bases). Germline assignment: CDR1 SGHTA and CDR2 FQGNSA. Trimming removed 4 bases from V and 1 base from J, with 8 bases in between. This CDR3 has 13 residues. Here the CDR3 reads CASSSPGSYEQYF. As DNA, the CDR3 is TGTGCCAGCAGCTCGCCGGGATCCTACGAGCAGTACTTC.

This chain links TRBV5-1 with TRBJ2-7, with TRBD1 as a possible D gene (5 bases). Trimming cost V 7 bases and J 1 base, with 15 bases left between them. The CDR3 extends over 14 amino acids. The germline V gene encodes CDR1 SGHRS and CDR2 YFSETQ. CDR3 nucleotide sequence: TGCGCCAGCGGGAAGGGGCCCTCGTCCTACGAGCAGTACTTC. This sequence encodes CASGKGPSSYEQYF.

The chain combines TRBV2 with TRBJ2-1, with 12 bases that match TRBD2. This CDR3 is 15 amino acids long. Per germline, CDR1 SNHLY and CDR2 FYNNEI. V shed 6 bases, J shed 7 bases, and the junction held 7 bases outside the gene matches. CDR3 region: CASRPTTSGSNEQFF. The CDR3 nucleotides are TGTGCCAGCAGACCCACGACTAGCGGGAGTAATGAGCAGTTCTTC. Based on the CDR3 plus reference TRBV2 and TRBJ2-1, the full variable domain is EPEVTQTPSHQVTQMGQEVILRCVPISNHLYFYWYRQILGQKVEFLVSFYNNEISEKSEIFDDQFSVERPDGSNFTLKIRSTKLEDSAMYFCASRPTTSGSNEQFFGPGTRLTVL.